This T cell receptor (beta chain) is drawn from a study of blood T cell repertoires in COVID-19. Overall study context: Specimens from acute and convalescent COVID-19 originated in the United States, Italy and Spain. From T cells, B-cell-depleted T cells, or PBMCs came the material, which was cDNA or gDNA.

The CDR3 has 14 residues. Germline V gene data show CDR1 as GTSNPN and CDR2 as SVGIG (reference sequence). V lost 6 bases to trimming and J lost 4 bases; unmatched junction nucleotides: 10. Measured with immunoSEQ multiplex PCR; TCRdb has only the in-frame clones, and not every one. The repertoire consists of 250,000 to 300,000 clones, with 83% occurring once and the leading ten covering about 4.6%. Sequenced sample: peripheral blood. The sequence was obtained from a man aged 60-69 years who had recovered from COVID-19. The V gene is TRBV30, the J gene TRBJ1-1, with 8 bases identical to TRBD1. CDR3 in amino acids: CACPTQGAGTEAFF. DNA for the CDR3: TGTGCCTGCCCGACCCAGGGGGCTGGCACTGAAGCTTTCTTT.